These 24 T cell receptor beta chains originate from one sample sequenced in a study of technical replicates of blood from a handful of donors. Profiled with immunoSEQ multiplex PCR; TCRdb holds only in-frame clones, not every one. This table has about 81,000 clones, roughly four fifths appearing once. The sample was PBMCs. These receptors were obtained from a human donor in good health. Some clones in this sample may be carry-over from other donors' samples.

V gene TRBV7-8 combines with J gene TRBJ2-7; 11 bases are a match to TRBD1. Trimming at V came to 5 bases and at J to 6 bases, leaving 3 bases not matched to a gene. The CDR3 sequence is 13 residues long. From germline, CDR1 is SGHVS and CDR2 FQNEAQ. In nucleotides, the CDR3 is TGTGCCAGCAGCCCGGACAGGGGGCGCGAGCAGTACTTC. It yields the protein CASSPDRGREQYF.

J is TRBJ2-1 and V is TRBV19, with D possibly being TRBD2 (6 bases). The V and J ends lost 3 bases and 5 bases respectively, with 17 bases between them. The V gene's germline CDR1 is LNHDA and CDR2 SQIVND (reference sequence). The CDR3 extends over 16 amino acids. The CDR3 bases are TGTGCCAGTAGTATTGAGCGGAGGGCCGTAAACAATGAGCAGTTCTTC. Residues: CASSIERRAVNNEQFF.

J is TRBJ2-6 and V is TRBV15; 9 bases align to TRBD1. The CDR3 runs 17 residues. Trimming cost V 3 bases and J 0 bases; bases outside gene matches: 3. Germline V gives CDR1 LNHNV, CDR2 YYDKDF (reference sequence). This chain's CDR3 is CATSRTGGRSGANVLTF. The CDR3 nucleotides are TGTGCCACCAGCAGGACAGGGGGACGCTCTGGGGCCAACGTCCTGACTTTC.

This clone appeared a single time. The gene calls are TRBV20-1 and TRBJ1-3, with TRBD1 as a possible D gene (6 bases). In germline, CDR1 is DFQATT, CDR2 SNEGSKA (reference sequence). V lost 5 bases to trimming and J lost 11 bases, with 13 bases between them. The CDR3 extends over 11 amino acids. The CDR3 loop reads CSASGGGAIYF. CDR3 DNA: TGCAGTGCTTCCGGCGGGGGCGCCATATATTTT.

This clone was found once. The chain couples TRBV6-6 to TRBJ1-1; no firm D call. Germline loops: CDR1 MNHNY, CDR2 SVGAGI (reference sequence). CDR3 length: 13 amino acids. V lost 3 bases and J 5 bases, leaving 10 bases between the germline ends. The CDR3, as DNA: TGTGCCAGCAGTTATGGGAGGTGGACTGAAGCTTTCTTT. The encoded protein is CASSYGRWTEAFF.

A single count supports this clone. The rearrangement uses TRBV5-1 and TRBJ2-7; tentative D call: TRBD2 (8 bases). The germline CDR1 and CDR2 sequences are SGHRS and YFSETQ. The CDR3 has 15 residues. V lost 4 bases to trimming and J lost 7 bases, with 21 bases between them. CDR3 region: CASSREGAPLGEQYF. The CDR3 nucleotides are TGCGCCAGCAGCCGGGAGGGGGCCCCCTTGGGTGAGCAGTACTTC.

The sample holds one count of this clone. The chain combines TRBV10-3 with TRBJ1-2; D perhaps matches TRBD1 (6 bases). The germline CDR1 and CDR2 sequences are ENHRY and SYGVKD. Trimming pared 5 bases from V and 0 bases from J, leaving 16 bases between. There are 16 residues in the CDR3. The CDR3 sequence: CAISQGPGPSNYGYTF. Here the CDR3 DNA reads TGTGCCATCAGTCAGGGGCCCGGACCTTCTAACTATGGCTACACCTTC.

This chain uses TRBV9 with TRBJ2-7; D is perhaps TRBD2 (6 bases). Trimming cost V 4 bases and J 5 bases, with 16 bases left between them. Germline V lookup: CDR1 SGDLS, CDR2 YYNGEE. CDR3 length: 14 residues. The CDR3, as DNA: TGTGCCAGCAGCCCCCCCGACGAGCGGGACGAGCAGTACTTC. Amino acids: CASSPPDERDEQYF.

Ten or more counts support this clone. Here the CDR3 reads CASSFGRTEAFF. The CDR3 region has the DNA TGTGCCAGCAGCTTCGGTCGCACTGAAGCTTTCTTT. The chain carries TRBV5-6 and TRBJ1-1; D uncertain. Germline CDR1 is SGHDT and CDR2 is YYEEEE. This CDR3 has 12 amino acids. Trimming removed 2 bases from V and 4 bases from J, with 6 bases in between.

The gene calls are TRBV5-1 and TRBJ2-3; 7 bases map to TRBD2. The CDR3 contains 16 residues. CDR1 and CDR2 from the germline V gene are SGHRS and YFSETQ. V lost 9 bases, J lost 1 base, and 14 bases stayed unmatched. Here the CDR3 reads CATHRGRVRGTDTQYF. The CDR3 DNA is TGCGCCACCCACAGAGGGAGGGTCAGGGGCACAGATACGCAGTATTTT.

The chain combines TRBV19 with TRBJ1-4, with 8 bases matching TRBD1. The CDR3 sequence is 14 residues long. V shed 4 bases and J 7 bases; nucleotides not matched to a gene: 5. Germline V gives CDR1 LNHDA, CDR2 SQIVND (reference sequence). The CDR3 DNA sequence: TGTGCCAGTAGTACAGGGGGCGCAGGTGAAAAACTGTTTTTT. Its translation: CASSTGGAGEKLFF.

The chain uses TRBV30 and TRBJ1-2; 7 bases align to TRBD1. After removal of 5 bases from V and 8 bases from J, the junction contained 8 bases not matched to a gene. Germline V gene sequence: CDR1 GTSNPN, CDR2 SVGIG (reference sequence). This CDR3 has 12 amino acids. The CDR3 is CAWAEQGQGYTF. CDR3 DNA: TGTGCCTGGGCCGAACAGGGACAGGGCTACACCTTC.

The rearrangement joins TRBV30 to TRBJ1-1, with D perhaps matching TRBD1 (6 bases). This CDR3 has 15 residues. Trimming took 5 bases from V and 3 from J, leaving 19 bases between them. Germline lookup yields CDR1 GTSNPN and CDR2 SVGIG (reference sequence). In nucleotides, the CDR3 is TGTGCCTGGGCCCATGGGGGGGCGCGGGACACTGAAGCTTTCTTT. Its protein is CAWAHGGARDTEAFF.

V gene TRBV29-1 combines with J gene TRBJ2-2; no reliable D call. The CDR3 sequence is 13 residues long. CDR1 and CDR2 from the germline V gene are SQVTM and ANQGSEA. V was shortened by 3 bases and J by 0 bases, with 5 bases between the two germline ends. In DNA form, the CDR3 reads TGCAGCGTTGACAGTACGAACACCGGGGAGCTGTTTTTT. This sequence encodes CSVDSTNTGELFF.

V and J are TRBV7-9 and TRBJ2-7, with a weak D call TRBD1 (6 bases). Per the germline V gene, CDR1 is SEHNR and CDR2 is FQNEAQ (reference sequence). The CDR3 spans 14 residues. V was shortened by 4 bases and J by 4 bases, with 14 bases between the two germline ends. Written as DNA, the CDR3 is TGTGCCAGCAGCTCCGGGACAACCTTTTACGAGCAGTACTTC. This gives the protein CASSSGTTFYEQYF. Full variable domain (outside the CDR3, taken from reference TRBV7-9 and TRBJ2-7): DTGVSQNPRHKITKRGQNVTFRCDPISEHNRLYWYRQTLGQGPEFLTYFQNEAQLEKSRLLSDRFSAERPKGSFSTLEIQRTEQGDSAMYLCASSSGTTFYEQYFGPGTRLTVT.

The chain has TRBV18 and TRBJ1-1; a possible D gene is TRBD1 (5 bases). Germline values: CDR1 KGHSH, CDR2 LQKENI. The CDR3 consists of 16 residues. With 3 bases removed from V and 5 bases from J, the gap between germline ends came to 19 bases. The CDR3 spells CASSPSSHREGTEAFF. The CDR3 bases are TGTGCCAGCTCACCTTCATCCCACCGGGAGGGGACTGAAGCTTTCTTT.

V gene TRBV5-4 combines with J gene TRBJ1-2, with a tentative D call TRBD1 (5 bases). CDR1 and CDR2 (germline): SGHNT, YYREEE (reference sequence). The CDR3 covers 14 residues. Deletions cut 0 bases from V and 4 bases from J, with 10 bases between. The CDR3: CASSLVQDTYGYTF. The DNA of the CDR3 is TGTGCCAGCAGCTTGGTCCAGGACACCTATGGCTACACCTTC. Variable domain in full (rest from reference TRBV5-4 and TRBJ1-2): ETGVTQSPTHLIKTRGQQVTLRCSSQSGHNTVSWYQQALGQGPQFIFQYYREEENGRGNFPPRFSGLQFPNYSSELNVNALELDDSALYLCASSLVQDTYGYTFGSGTRLTVV.

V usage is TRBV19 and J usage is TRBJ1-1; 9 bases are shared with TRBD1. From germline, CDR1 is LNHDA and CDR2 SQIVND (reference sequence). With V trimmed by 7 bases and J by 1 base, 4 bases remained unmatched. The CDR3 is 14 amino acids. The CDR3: CASMDRGANTEAFF. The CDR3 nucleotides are TGTGCCAGTATGGACAGGGGAGCGAACACTGAAGCTTTCTTT.

The CDR3 is CASNLPGQVAGYTF. CDR3 in DNA: TGTGCCAGCAACCTACCGGGACAGGTGGCTGGCTACACCTTC. V gene TRBV6-6 combines with J gene TRBJ1-2; 8 bases are a match to TRBD1. The CDR3 contains 14 residues. Germline CDR1 and CDR2: MNHNY and SVGAGI (reference sequence). With 7 bases clipped from V and 7 bases from J, the junction kept 11 bases outside the gene matches.

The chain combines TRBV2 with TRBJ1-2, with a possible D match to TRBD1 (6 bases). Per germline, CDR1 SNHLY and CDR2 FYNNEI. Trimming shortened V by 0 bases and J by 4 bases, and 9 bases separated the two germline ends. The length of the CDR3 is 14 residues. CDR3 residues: CASSEARTVYGYTF. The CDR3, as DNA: TGTGCCAGCAGTGAAGCGCGGACAGTCTATGGCTACACCTTC.

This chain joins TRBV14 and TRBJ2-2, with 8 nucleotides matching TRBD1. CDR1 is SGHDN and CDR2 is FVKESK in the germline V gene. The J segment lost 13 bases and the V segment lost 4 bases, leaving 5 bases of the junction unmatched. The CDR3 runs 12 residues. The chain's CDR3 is CASSPGQGGLFF. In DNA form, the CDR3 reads TGTGCCAGCAGCCCAGGACAGGGAGGGCTGTTTTTT.

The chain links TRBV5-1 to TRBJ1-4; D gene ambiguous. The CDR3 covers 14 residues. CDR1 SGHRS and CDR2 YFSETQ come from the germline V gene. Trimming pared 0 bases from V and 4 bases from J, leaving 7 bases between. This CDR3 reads CASSLDSFNEKLFF. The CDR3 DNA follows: TGCGCCAGCAGCTTGGACAGTTTTAATGAAAAACTGTTTTTT.

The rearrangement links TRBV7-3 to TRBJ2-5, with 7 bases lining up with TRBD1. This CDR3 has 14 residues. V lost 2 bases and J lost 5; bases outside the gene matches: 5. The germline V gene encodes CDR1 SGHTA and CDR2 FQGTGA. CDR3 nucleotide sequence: TGTGCCAGCAGCTTATCAGGGGGAGTCGAGACCCAGTACTTC. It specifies CASSLSGGVETQYF.

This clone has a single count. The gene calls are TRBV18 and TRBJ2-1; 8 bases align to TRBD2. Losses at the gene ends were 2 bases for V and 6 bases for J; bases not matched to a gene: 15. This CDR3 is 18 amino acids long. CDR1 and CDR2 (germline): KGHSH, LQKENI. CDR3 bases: TGTGCCAGCTCACCATCGTCTTACTCCCTAGCGGGTATCAATGAGCAGTTCTTC. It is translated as CASSPSSYSLAGINEQFF.